Sequencing of this T cell receptor beta chain was carried out in a study of blood T cells in healthy people across ages. Combining a sample-barcoded 5' primer with a J-beta primer mix, a second PCR ran for about 7 to 12 cycles. TCRdb re-analysed the 5' RACE reads in MiXCR, keeping a single row per CDR3 protein. The sample carries roughly 1.6 million distinct CDR3 sequences, about 31% recorded once. The germline V gene encodes CDR1 SGDLS and CDR2 YYNGEE. The length of the CDR3 is 12 residues. The sample was blood. The chain combines TRBV9 with TRBJ2-1; D ambiguous. The DNA end is more similar to TRBJ2-7, so the J call may be wrong. The sequence was obtained from a woman in her thirties in good health. The CDR3 loop reads CASSYDSSEQYF. The CDR3 coding sequence is TGTGCCAGCAGCTATGACTCTTCCGAGCAGTACTTC.